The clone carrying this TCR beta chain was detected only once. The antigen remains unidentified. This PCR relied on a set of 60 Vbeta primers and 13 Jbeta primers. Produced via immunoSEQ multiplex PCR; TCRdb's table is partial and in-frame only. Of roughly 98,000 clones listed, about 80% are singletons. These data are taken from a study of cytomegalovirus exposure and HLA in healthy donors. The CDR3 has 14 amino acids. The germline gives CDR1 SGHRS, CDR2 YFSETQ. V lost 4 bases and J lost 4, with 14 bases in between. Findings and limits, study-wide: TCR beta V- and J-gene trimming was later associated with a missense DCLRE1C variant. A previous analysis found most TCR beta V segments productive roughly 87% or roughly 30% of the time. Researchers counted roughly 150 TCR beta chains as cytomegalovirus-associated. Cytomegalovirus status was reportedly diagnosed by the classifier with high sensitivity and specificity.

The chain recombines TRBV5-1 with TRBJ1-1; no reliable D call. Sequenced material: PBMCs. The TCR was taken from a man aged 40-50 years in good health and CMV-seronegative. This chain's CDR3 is CASSNSDTGTEAFF. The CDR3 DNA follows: TGCGCCAGCAGCAATAGCGACACGGGCACTGAAGCTTTCTTT.